Detailed here is one T cell receptor (beta chain). The CDR3 is 14 residues long. The germline V gene encodes CDR1 SGHAT and CDR2 FQNNGV. J was trimmed by 2 bases and V by 3 bases; bases with no gene match: 1. This sample stems from a study of T cell responses to AZD1222 COVID-19 vaccine. Profiling relied on immunoSEQ multiplex PCR, and the TCRdb table lists in-frame clones only, not all of them. In the table there are over 100,000 clones, roughly 87% of which are singletons. The chain uses TRBV11-2 and TRBJ1-3, with 7 bases identical to TRBD1. The specimen comprised peripheral blood, sampled 28 days after the second AZD1222 dose. The clonotype originates from an adult who received the AZD1222 COVID-19 vaccine. DNA for the CDR3: TGTGCCAGCAGCTTCACAGGGGCTGGAAACACCATATATTTT. It yields the protein CASSFTGAGNTIYF.